This T cell receptor (beta chain) is drawn from a study of technical replicates of blood from a handful of donors. The germline V gene encodes CDR1 SNHLY and CDR2 FYNNEI. Trimming cost V 6 bases and J 5 bases; bases outside gene matches: 8. This CDR3 has 14 residues. Sequencing was performed with immunoSEQ multiplex PCR; in TCRdb, only in-frame clones are kept and a portion is missing. The data hold approximately 89,000 clones, with approximately 94% observed a single time. V is TRBV2 and J is TRBJ2-5; 8 nucleotides match TRBD1. The specimen sequenced was T cells isolated from PBMCs. The clonotype comes from a human donor in good health. The CDR3 DNA is TGTGCCAGCAGCAGGGACAGGCGCAGGGAGACCCAGTACTTC. Translation: CASSRDRRRETQYF.